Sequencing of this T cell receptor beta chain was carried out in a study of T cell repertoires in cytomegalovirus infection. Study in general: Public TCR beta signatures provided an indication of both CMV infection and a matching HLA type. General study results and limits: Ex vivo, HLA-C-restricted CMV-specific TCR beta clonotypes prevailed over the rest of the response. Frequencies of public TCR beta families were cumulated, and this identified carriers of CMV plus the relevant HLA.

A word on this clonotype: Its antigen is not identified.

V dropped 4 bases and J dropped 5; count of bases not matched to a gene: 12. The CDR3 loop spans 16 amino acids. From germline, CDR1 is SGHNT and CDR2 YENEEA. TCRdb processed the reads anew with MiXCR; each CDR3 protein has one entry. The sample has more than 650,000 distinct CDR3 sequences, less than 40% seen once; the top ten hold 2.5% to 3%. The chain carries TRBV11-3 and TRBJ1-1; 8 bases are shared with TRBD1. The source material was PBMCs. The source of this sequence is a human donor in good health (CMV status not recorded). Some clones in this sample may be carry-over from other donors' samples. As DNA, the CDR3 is TGTGCCAGCAGCTCGGGATTTGGGACAGGACAAACTGAAGCTTTCTTT. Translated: CASSSGFGTGQTEAFF. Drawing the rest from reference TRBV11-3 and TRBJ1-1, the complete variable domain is EAGVVQSPRYKIIEKKQPVAFWCNPISGHNTLYWYLQNLGQGPELLIRYENEEAVDDSQLPKDRFSAERLKGVDSTLKIQPAELGDSAVYLCASSSGFGTGQTEAFFGQGTRLTVV.